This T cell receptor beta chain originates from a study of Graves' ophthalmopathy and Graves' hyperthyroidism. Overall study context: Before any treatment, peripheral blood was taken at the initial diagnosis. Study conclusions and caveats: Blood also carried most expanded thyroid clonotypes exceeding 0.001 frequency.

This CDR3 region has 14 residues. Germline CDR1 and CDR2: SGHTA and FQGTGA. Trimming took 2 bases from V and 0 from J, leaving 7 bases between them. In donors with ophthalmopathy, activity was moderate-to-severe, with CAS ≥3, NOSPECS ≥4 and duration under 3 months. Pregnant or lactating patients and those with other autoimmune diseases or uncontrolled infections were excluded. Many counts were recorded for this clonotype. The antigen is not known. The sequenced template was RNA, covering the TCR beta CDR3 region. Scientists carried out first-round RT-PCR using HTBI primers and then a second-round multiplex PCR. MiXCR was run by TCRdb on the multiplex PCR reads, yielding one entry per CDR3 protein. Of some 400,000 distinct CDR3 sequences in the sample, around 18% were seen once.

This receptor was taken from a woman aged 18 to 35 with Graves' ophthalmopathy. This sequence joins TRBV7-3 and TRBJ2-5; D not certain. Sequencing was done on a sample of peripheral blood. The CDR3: CASSLGMNQETQYF. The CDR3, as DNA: TGTGCCAGCAGCTTAGGCATGAACCAAGAGACCCAGTACTTC.